The 9 T cell receptor beta chains presented below share a single source sample, sequenced in a study of blood T cell repertoires in COVID-19 (dated by TCRdb to the early 2020s). Libraries were made using the immunoSEQ multiplex PCR assay. TCRdb took this table from immuneACCESS and kept in-frame rearrangements with V and J called. Such tables lack part of the clones; where checked against another copy, unresolved V genes explain under half of the gap, and the rest is unexplained. The sample contains some 70,000 clones, 85% to 90% of them found a single time. The ten top clones hold around 0.6% of the sample. Sequencing used peripheral blood. Receptors originate from a man aged 60 to 69 with acute or convalescent COVID-19.

In its sample, this clone was seen a few times. This chain links TRBV3-1 (or the pseudogene TRBV3-2) with TRBJ2-7, with 7 bases fitting TRBD2. V dropped 2 bases and J dropped 0; count of bases not matched to a gene: 4. This CDR3 is 15 amino acids long. Germline V lookup: CDR1 LGHDT, CDR2 YNNKEL (reference sequence). In nucleotides, the CDR3 is TGTGCCAGCAGCCAAAACGGGAGGAGCTCCTACGAGCAGTACTTC. Its translation: CASSQNGRSSYEQYF.

The chain carries TRBV5-1 and TRBJ2-3, with TRBD2 identical over 10 bases. CDR1 is SGHRS and CDR2 is YFSETQ in the germline V gene. The CDR3 extends over 16 amino acids. Unmatched junction bases numbered 2, after V lost 0 bases and J lost 1 base. DNA for the CDR3: TGCGCCAGCAGCTTGGCCGGGACTAGCGGCACAGATACGCAGTATTTT. Protein product: CASSLAGTSGTDTQYF.

The rearrangement links TRBV19 to TRBJ1-4; 10 bases are a match to TRBD1. J lost 8 bases, V lost 3 bases, and 6 bases had no gene match. The CDR3 contains 15 residues. Germline V gene sequence: CDR1 LNHDA, CDR2 SQIVND (reference sequence). The CDR3 DNA is TGTGCCAGTAGTATTCCCGGGACAGGGGACGAAAAACTGTTTTTT. As protein: CASSIPGTGDEKLFF.

This clone showed up just once. The junction differs from germline at one of its ends, possibly a read error. V usage is TRBV5-1 and J usage is TRBJ2-1, with TRBD1 matching 11 bases. Germline assignment: CDR1 SGHRS and CDR2 YFSETQ. The CDR3 has 15 amino acids. The DNA of the CDR3 is TGCGCCGGCAGACAGGGACAGGGGGGCCACAATGAGCAGTTCTTC. Translation gives CAGRQGQGGHNEQFF.

The chain is built from TRBV18 and TRBJ2-5, with D tentatively TRBD1 (5 bases). CDR1 and CDR2 from the germline V gene are KGHSH and LQKENI. CDR3 size: 14 residues. The V end was cut by 3 bases, the J end by 7 bases, with 15 bases between. CDR3 residues: CASSPTGVLGTQYF. The CDR3 DNA reads as TGTGCCAGCTCACCTACAGGTGTCTTGGGGACCCAGTACTTC.

The genes are TRBV5-8 and TRBJ2-7, with a tentative D call TRBD1 (6 bases). In germline, CDR1 is SGHTS, CDR2 YDEGEE. The CDR3 totals 14 residues. V dropped 2 bases and J dropped 2 bases, with 11 bases sitting between them. The CDR3, as DNA: TGTGCCAGCAGCTTAACAGGGTTTCCCTACGAGCAGTACTTC. This translates into CASSLTGFPYEQYF.

This clone showed up just once. The J gene is TRBJ2-1, the V gene TRBV18, with D possibly TRBD2 on 6 matching bases. CDR1 and CDR2 (germline): KGHSH, LQKENI. CDR3 size: 14 residues. V shed 2 bases and J shed 2 bases, with 7 bases lying between them. The CDR3 reads CASSPSGAYNEQFF. DNA of the CDR3: TGTGCCAGCTCACCATCGGGGGCCTACAATGAGCAGTTCTTC.

This chain connects TRBV6-5 to TRBJ2-2; D may be TRBD2 (5 bases). Per germline, CDR1 MNHEY and CDR2 SVGAGI. The CDR3 consists of 14 residues. The V gene lost 2 bases and the J gene lost 4 bases, with 8 bases spanning the gap. CDR3 DNA sequence: TGTGCCAGCAGTTACGATCGGGGCACCGGGGAGCTGTTTTTT. Its translation is CASSYDRGTGELFF.

This clone was seen just once. The chain has TRBV5-8 and TRBJ2-1; D remains ambiguous. Germline CDR1 SGHTS, CDR2 YDEGEE. The CDR3 totals 11 residues. Trimming removed 2 bases at V and 9 bases at J, with 6 bases between. The CDR3 region has the DNA TGTGCCAGCAGCTTAGTGAGTGAGCAGTTCTTC. Translating gives CASSLVSEQFF.